This T cell receptor beta chain was sequenced for a study of blood T cell repertoires in COVID-19. Repertoires were generated with immunoSEQ multiplex PCR, while TCRdb's copy carries only in-frame clones and drops some. Among around 220,000 clones, around 80% were seen once, and the ten largest hold 6% to 7.5%. This CDR3 is built from 16 residues. The V and J ends lost 4 bases and 0 bases, in that order; junction bases with no gene match: 4. Germline V gives CDR1 ENHRY, CDR2 SYGVKD. The TCR comes from a woman aged 40 to 50 with acute COVID-19. The specimen sequenced was PBMCs or T cells enriched from blood (not recorded which). The V gene is TRBV10-3, the J gene TRBJ2-7, with TRBD1 identical over 12 bases. In DNA, the CDR3 is TGTGCCATCAGTGTCCCGGGACAGGGGGCCTCCTACGAGCAGTACTTC. Translated, it gives CAISVPGQGASYEQYF.